Below are 22 T cell receptor beta chains sequenced from a single sample in a study of vaccination effects on CD4 cells after COVID-19. These TCRs' antigens remain unknown. Under the ViraFEST assay, PBMC were stimulated with viral peptide pools so that antigen-specific CD4+ T cells expanded. Sequencing was performed afterwards. Isolating CD4+ T cells followed 9 to 11 days of culture. Prior SARS-CoV-2 infection was absent in the vaccine recipients, as shown by negative nucleocapsid antibodies. The assay was immunoSEQ multiplex PCR, and TCRdb's table has in-frame clones only and misses some. The sample has fewer than 70,000 clones, 75% to 85% seen once. This material consisted of CD4+ T cells from PBMCs cultured with SARS-CoV-2 spike peptides, taken before COVID-19 vaccination. All receptors come from a human donor who received a COVID-19 vaccine.

This chain joins TRBV6-6 and TRBJ2-7; possible D gene TRBD2, 7 bases. The V gene lost 0 bases and the J gene lost 4 bases, with 13 bases spanning the gap. The CDR3 has 15 amino acids. Per germline, CDR1 MNHNY and CDR2 SVGAGI (reference sequence). CDR3 sequence (DNA): TGTGCCAGCAGTTACTCGAGGGGGGGGGAGTACGAGCAGTACGTC. Translated: CASSYSRGGEYEQYV.

V gene TRBV3-1 (or the pseudogene TRBV3-2) combines with J gene TRBJ1-6; possible D gene TRBD1, 5 bases. The V gene's germline CDR1 is LGHDT and CDR2 YNNKEL (reference sequence). The CDR3 totals 14 residues. The V end lost 9 bases, the J end lost 7 bases, and 16 bases lay between the germline ends. DNA for the CDR3: TGTGCCAGTAACGCGGGACGGGGGAATTCACCCCTCCACTTT. It specifies CASNAGRGNSPLHF.

The rearrangement links TRBV5-1 to TRBJ2-6; TRBD1 might be the D (5 bases). V was trimmed by 0 bases and J by 2 bases, leaving 6 bases between them. This CDR3 spans 15 amino acids. The germline V gene encodes CDR1 SGHRS and CDR2 YFSETQ. The CDR3 DNA is TGCGCCAGCAGCTTGGAAGGGGCTGGGGCCAACGTCCTGACTTTC. Its protein is CASSLEGAGANVLTF.

A few counts support this clone. The CDR3 nucleotides are TGTGCCAGCAGCCCCGGGAGGGAGGGTTCACCCCTCCACTTT. Translating it yields CASSPGREGSPLHF. V gene TRBV7-9 combines with J gene TRBJ1-6; no firm D call. This CDR3 contains 14 residues. Trimming took off 5 bases at V and 9 bases at J, with 14 bases between the two ends. Germline-derived CDR1 and CDR2 are SEHNR and FQNEAQ (reference sequence).

This clone came up a few times. The chain combines TRBV19 with TRBJ1-6; D not certain. The CDR3 totals 18 residues. V lost 1 base, J lost 4 bases, and 17 bases lay in between. Germline CDR1 and CDR2: LNHDA and SQIVND (reference sequence). CDR3 sequence reads: CASSIAGAVGRYNSPLHF. In nucleotides, the CDR3 is TGTGCCAGTAGTATAGCGGGAGCAGTTGGGAGATATAATTCACCCCTCCACTTT. The full variable domain, rest sourced from reference TRBV19 and TRBJ1-6, is DGGITQSPKYLFRKEGQNVTLSCEQNLNHDAMYWYRQDPGQGLRLIYYSQIVNDFQKGDIAEGYSVSREKKESFPLTVTSAQKNPTAFYLCASSIAGAVGRYNSPLHFGNGTRLTVT.

V gene TRBV28 combines with J gene TRBJ1-2; no firm D call. V was clipped by 7 bases and J by 5 bases, with 11 bases between them. CDR1 is MDHEN and CDR2 is SYDVKM in the germline V gene. The CDR3 totals 12 residues. The CDR3: CASMVSLYGYTF. DNA of the CDR3: TGTGCCAGCATGGTCTCTTTATATGGCTACACCTTC.

The CDR3 here is CASSLHRGNTEAFF. CDR3 nucleotides: TGTGCCAGCAGTTTGCACAGGGGGAACACTGAAGCTTTCTTT. The chain couples TRBV6-5 to TRBJ1-1, with 7 bases lining up with TRBD1. CDR1 MNHEY and CDR2 SVGAGI come from the germline V gene. The CDR3 spans 14 residues. J was trimmed by 1 base and V by 4 bases; bases with no gene match: 3.

This sequence joins TRBV5-4 and TRBJ1-2, with 8 bases fitting TRBD1. CDR1 and CDR2 from the germline V gene are SGHNT and YYREEE (reference sequence). There are 14 residues in the CDR3. The ends lost 4 bases at V and 5 bases at J; junction bases unmatched: 7. The CDR3 DNA reads TGTGCCAGCAGCACCACAGGGGGTGGGTATGGCTACACCTTC. Translation: CASSTTGGGYGYTF.

The chain employs TRBV18 and TRBJ1-6, with D possibly TRBD1 on 5 matching bases. The germline V gene encodes CDR1 KGHSH and CDR2 LQKENI. This CDR3 is 14 amino acids long. Trimming took off 3 bases at V and 15 bases at J, with 18 bases between the two ends. CDR3 sequence reads: CASSPSNDLGLLHF. Here the CDR3 DNA reads TGTGCCAGCTCACCCTCCAACGATCTGGGGCTCCTCCACTTT.

The chain combines TRBV24-1 with TRBJ1-5; D remains unclear. The CDR3 runs 14 residues. V was clipped by 5 bases and J by 4 bases, with 11 bases between them. CDR1 and CDR2 (germline): KGHDR, SFDVKD. The CDR3 nucleotides are TGTGCCACCAGTGTTGCTGGGCTTAATCAGCCCCAGCATTTT. This translates into CATSVAGLNQPQHF.

This sequence joins TRBV24-1 and TRBJ2-5, with D possibly TRBD1 on 5 matching bases. The V end was cut by 2 bases, the J end by 0 bases, with 9 bases between. Germline assignment: CDR1 KGHDR and CDR2 SFDVKD. This CDR3 is built from 15 residues. CDR3 coding DNA: TGTGCCACCAGTGATTCCAGGGTTCACCAAGAGACCCAGTACTTC. This sequence encodes CATSDSRVHQETQYF.

The chain carries TRBV7-3 and TRBJ2-5; weak D call: TRBD1 (5 bases). Trimming removed 3 bases from V and 5 bases from J, with 16 bases in between. In germline, CDR1 is SGHTA, CDR2 FQGTGA. This CDR3 comprises 15 residues. The CDR3 region is CASSLIGVVQETQYF. The CDR3 coding sequence is TGTGCCAGCAGCTTGATAGGGGTCGTTCAGGAGACCCAGTACTTC.

The chain links TRBV7-9 to TRBJ2-5; D tentatively fits TRBD1 or TRBD2 (5 bases each). Trimming cost V 5 bases and J 4 bases, with 17 bases left between them. This CDR3 comprises 15 residues. CDR1 is SEHNR, CDR2 FQNEAQ, per germline (reference sequence). The CDR3 protein is CASSPGTVAGETQYF. In DNA, the CDR3 is TGTGCCAGCAGCCCGGGGACCGTAGCTGGAGAGACCCAGTACTTC.

V and J are TRBV24-1 and TRBJ2-1; TRBD1 aligns across 9 bases. Trimming took 4 bases from V and 7 from J; bases not matched to a gene: 7. The CDR3 is made up of 15 amino acids. The germline V gene encodes CDR1 KGHDR and CDR2 SFDVKD. The CDR3 sequence is CATSDHGQGSNEQFF. CDR3 sequence (DNA): TGTGCCACCAGTGACCACGGACAGGGGTCAAATGAGCAGTTCTTC.

The rearrangement links TRBV9 to TRBJ2-3; weak D call: TRBD1 (5 bases). The CDR3 contains 17 residues. Trimming removed 5 bases at V and 1 base at J, with 20 bases between. Germline V gives CDR1 SGDLS, CDR2 YYNGEE. Written as DNA, the CDR3 is TGTGCCAGCAGTGTTCTGGGCAGGGCAACTCGCACAGATACGCAGTATTTT. Translated, it gives CASSVLGRATRTDTQYF. Full variable domain (missing parts from reference TRBV9 and TRBJ2-3): DSGVTQTPKHLITATGQRVTLRCSPRSGDLSVYWYQQSLDQGLQFLIQYYNGEERAKGNILERFSAQQFPDLHSELNLSSLELGDSALYFCASSVLGRATRTDTQYFGPGTRLTVL.

The chain combines TRBV6-5 with TRBJ1-5, with D unclear. The CDR3 has 13 amino acids. Trimming took 0 bases from V and 9 from J, leaving 9 bases between them. From germline, CDR1 is MNHEY and CDR2 SVGAGI. CDR3 amino acids: CASSYSRVTPQHF. The DNA of the CDR3 is TGTGCCAGCAGTTACTCGCGGGTTACGCCCCAGCATTTT.

J is TRBJ2-1 and V is TRBV9, with TRBD1 matching 7 bases. The germline CDR1 and CDR2 sequences are SGDLS and YYNGEE. This CDR3 is built from 17 residues. The V gene end was trimmed by 3 bases and the J gene end by 7 bases; junction bases not matched to a gene: 16. The DNA for the CDR3 is TGTGCCAGCAGCGCAAGCCAACAGGGGTCTTACCTTAATGAGCAGTTCTTC. This gives the protein CASSASQQGSYLNEQFF.

J is TRBJ1-2 and V is TRBV15; 7 positions agree with TRBD1. CDR3 length: 14 amino acids. The V segment lost 2 bases and the J segment 4 bases; nucleotides outside the gene matches: 4. Germline V lookup: CDR1 LNHNV, CDR2 YYDKDF (reference sequence). CDR3 amino acids: CATSRSGGGYGYTF. The CDR3 DNA is TGTGCCACCAGCAGATCAGGGGGAGGCTATGGCTACACCTTC.

The chain employs TRBV7-8 and TRBJ2-3; the D gene is possibly TRBD1 (6 bases). CDR3 length equals 14 residues. V was shortened by 1 base and J by 5 bases, with 10 bases between the two germline ends. CDR1 and CDR2 (germline): SGHVS, FQNEAQ. This CDR3 reads CASSLGQGLDTQYF. The CDR3 DNA is TGTGCCAGCAGCTTAGGGCAGGGGTTAGATACGCAGTATTTT.

The rearrangement links TRBV12-3 or TRBV12-4 to TRBJ1-4; D unclear. The CDR3 runs to 13 residues. V was trimmed by 8 bases and J by 7 bases, leaving 14 bases between them. The CDR3 region has the DNA TGTGCCAGCCGAACCGATAGCGGTGAAAAACTGTTTTTT. Its protein product is CASRTDSGEKLFF.

This chain links TRBV6-5 with TRBJ2-6, with 7 bases identical to TRBD1. This CDR3 region has 15 residues. Germline V gene sequence: CDR1 MNHEY, CDR2 SVGAGI. The V segment lost 6 bases and the J segment 1 base; nucleotides outside the gene matches: 3. The CDR3 DNA reads as TGTGCCAGCAGGACAGGGTTGTCTGGGGCCAACGTCCTGACTTTC. Its protein is CASRTGLSGANVLTF.

This chain connects TRBV10-2 to TRBJ1-2, with D possibly matching TRBD1 (5 bases). The CDR3 totals 13 residues. The V gene's germline CDR1 is WSHSY and CDR2 SAAADI. V lost 0 bases, J lost 7 bases, and 9 bases lay in between. CDR3 in amino acids: CASSESNGGGYTF. CDR3 DNA sequence: TGCGCCAGCAGTGAGTCTAACGGGGGTGGCTACACCTTC.